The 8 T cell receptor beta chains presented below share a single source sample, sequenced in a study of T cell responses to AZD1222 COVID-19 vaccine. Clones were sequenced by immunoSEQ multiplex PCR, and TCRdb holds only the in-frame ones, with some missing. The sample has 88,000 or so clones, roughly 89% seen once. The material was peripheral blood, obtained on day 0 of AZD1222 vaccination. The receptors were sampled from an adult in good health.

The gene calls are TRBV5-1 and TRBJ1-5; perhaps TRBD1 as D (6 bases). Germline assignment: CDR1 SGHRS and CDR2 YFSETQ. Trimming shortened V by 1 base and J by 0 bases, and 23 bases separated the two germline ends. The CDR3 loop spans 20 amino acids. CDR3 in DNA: TGCGCCAGCAGCTTGTTCGAAAGGGGGTACCGGGAACATAGCAATCAGCCCCAGCATTTT. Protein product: CASSLFERGYREHSNQPQHF.

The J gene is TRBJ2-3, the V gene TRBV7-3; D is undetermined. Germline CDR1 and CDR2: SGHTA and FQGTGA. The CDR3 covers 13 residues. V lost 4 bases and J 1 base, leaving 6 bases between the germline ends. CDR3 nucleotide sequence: TGTGCCAGCAGCTATAGTGGCACAGATACGCAGTATTTT. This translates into CASSYSGTDTQYF.

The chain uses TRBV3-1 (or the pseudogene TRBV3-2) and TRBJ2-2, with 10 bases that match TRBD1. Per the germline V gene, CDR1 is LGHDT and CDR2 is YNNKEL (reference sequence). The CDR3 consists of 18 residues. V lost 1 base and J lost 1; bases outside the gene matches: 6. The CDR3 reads CASSQGDRGWKNTGELFF. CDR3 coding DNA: TGTGCCAGCAGCCAAGGGGACAGGGGATGGAAGAACACCGGGGAGCTGTTTTTT.

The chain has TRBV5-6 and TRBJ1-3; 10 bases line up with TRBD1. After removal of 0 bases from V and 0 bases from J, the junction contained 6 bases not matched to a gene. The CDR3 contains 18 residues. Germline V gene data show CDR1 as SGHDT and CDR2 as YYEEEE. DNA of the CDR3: TGTGCCAGCAGCTTGGTGGGGGGACAGGGGAGCTCTGGAAACACCATATATTTT. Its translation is CASSLVGGQGSSGNTIYF.

CDR3 region: CASSEGTGLDEQYF. CDR3 sequence (DNA): TGTGCCAGCAGTGAAGGGACAGGGTTAGACGAGCAGTACTTC. The chain combines TRBV6-1 with TRBJ2-7; 8 bases are shared with TRBD1. CDR3 length equals 14 residues. The ends lost 1 base at V and 5 bases at J; junction bases unmatched: 4. Looked up from germline, CDR1 is MNHNS and CDR2 is SASEGT.

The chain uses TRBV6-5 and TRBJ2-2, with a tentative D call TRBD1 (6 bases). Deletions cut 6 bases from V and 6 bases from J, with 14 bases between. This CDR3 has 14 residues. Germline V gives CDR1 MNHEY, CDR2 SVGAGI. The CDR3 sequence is CASSFGWTAGELFF. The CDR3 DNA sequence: TGTGCCAGCAGCTTTGGCTGGACAGCCGGGGAGCTGTTTTTT.

In nucleotides, the CDR3 is TGCGCCAGCAGCCAAGTCCTCGACGGGCACCGTAGCAATCAGCCCCAGCATTTT. It specifies CASSQVLDGHRSNQPQHF. The chain has TRBV4-3 and TRBJ1-5, with D hard to call. This CDR3 has 18 amino acids. Trimming pared 1 base from V and 0 bases from J, leaving 16 bases between. From germline, CDR1 is LGHNA and CDR2 YSLEER.

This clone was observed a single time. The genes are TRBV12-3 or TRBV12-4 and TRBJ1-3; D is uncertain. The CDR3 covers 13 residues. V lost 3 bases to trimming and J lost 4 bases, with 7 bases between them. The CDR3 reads CASSFGVGNTIYF. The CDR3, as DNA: TGTGCCAGCAGTTTTGGGGTAGGAAACACCATATATTTT.